This T cell receptor (beta chain) was retrieved from a study of OX40 agonist ivuxolimab in advanced cancers. About the research overall: Every 2 weeks, patients got intravenous ivuxolimab at one of six dose levels (0.01-10 mg/kg). Three dose-escalation patients had partial responses: one with hepatocellular carcinoma and two with cutaneous melanoma. Study-wide findings and caveats: On average, CD8+ T cells showed a greater number of expanded clones than CD4+.

This table comes from immunoSEQ multiplex PCR, and its TCRdb copy is limited to in-frame clones, with some not included. The data show 55,000 to 70,000 clones, about 85% seen once. V gave up 5 bases and J gave up 0 bases; unmatched junction bases: 6. The V gene's germline CDR1 is SGHTA and CDR2 FQGNSA. The CDR3 length is 16 residues. Details on this clone: Antigen: not known.

Exclusion of a patient followed from autoimmune disease history or systemic immunosuppression. The TCR originated in an adult with an advanced solid tumor such as melanoma, head and neck, liver or kidney cancer. Sequencing was performed on CD4+ or CD8+ T cells sorted from blood, taken in a trial of the OX40 agonist ivuxolimab. The V call is TRBV7-2, the J call TRBJ2-2, with 7 bases lining up with TRBD1. Written as DNA, the CDR3 is TGTGCCAGCAGCCCCGGACAGGTCGCGAACACCGGGGAGCTGTTTTTT. The encoded protein is CASSPGQVANTGELFF.